The source of this T cell receptor (beta chain) is a study of blood T cell repertoires in COVID-19. Overall study context: Collection of acute and convalescent COVID-19 samples took place in the United States, Italy and Spain.

TCRdb's table, derived via immunoSEQ multiplex PCR, lists solely in-frame clones and lacks some. Seen here are approximately 290,000 clones, approximately 92% observed once, and the top ten hold approximately 1.2%. This clone was picked up one time. There are 14 residues in the CDR3. Looked up from germline, CDR1 is ENHRY and CDR2 is SYGVKD. Deletions cut 0 bases from V and 7 bases from J, with 10 bases between. The receptor comes from a woman aged 25 to 45 who had recovered from COVID-19. Material: PBMCs or T cells enriched from blood (not recorded which). J is TRBJ2-1 and V is TRBV10-3; D gene unclear. This chain's CDR3 is CAISESISQNEQFF. As DNA, the CDR3 is TGTGCCATCAGTGAGTCGATCAGTCAGAATGAGCAGTTCTTC.